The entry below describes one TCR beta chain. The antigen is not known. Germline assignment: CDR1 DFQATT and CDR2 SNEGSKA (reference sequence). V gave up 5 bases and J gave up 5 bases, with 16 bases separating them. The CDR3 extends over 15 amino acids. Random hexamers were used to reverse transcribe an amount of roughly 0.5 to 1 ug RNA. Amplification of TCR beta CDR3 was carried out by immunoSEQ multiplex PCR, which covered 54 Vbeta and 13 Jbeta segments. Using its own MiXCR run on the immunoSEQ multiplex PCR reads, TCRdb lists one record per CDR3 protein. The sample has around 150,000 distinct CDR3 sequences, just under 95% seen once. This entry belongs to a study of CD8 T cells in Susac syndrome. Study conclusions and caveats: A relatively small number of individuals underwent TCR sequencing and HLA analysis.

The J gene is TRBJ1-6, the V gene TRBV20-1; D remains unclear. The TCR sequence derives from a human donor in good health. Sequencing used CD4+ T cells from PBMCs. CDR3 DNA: TGCAGTGCTCCACTAGCGCTGGCAGATAATTCACCCCTCCACTTT. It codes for CSAPLALADNSPLHF.